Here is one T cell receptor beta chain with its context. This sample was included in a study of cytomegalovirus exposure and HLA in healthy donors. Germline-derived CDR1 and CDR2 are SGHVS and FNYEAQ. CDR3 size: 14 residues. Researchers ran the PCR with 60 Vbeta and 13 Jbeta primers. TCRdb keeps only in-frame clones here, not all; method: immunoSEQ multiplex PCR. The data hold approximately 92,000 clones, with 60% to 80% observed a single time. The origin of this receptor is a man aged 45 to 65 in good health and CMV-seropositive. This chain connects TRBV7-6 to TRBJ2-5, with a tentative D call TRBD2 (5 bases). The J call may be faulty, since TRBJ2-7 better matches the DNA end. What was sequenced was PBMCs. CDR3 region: CASSRGGPYYEQYF. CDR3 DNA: TGTGCCAGCAGCCGGGGTGGACCCTACTACGAGCAGTACTTC.